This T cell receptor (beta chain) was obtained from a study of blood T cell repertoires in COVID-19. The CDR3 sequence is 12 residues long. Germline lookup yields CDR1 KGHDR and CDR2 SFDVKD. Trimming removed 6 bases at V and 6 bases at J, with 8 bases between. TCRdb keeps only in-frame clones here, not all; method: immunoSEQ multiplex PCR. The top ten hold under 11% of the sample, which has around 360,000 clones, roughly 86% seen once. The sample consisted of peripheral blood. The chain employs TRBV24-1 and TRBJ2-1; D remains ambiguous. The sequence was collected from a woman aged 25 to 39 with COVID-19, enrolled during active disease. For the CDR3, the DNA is TGTGCCACCAGTCCTGGCGGCAATGAGCAGTTCTTC. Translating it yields CATSPGGNEQFF.